This TCR beta chain emerged from a study of response to subunit inactivated influenza vaccine. Findings and limits, study-wide: Each seasonal influenza vaccination recruits few new T cells, the authors suggested.

Germline V CDR1 and CDR2: DFQATT, SNEGSKA (reference sequence). The germline V and J ends were trimmed by 3 bases and 4 bases, with 14 bases remaining between them. This CDR3 has 14 amino acids. TCRdb reprocessed the RT-PCR reads via MiXCR and lists one record per CDR3 protein. The table has around 570,000 distinct CDR3 sequences, about 7.6% seen once. Notes on this clonotype: The antigen is not known.

The rearrangement links TRBV20-1 to TRBJ2-3, with a tentative D call TRBD2 (5 bases). This clonotype was obtained from a man aged 45 to 70 who received an inactivated influenza vaccine. The specimen was PBMCs from blood, collected roughly 24 months after vaccination. The DNA for the CDR3 is TGCAGTGCTAGTATAGCGCGGAGCGCAGATACGCAGTATTTT. As protein: CSASIARSADTQYF.